The sequence of this T cell receptor beta chain was determined in a study of shared clonotypes between healthy human individuals. For the study at large: Three CD4 naive, three CD4 memory, two CD8 naive and one CD8 memory plate were used per donor. Study results and limitations: In this cohort, only blood was sampled, and tissue repertoires likely differ.

Only in-frame clones appear in the TCRdb table, and some are missing; sequencing was by immunoSEQ multiplex PCR. The data contain millions of clones, about 93% of them singletons. Looked up from germline, CDR1 is MDHEN and CDR2 is SYDVKM. The V gene end was trimmed by 7 bases and the J gene end by 8 bases; junction bases not matched to a gene: 12. The CDR3 is made up of 15 amino acids. Points on this clone: Its antigen is unidentified.

Positive CCR7 selection of CD45RO-negative cells yielded the naive CD8 cells, and terminally differentiated effector memory CD45RA+ cells were excluded. The chain uses TRBV28 and TRBJ1-4; 8 bases align to TRBD1. What was sequenced was naive CD8+ T cells from PBMCs. This clonotype was sampled from a man between 18 and 29 years old in good health. Some clones in this sample may be carry-over from other donors' samples. CDR3 DNA sequence: TGTGCCAGCACCCCTAGGACAGGGTTTCTGGAAAAACTGTTTTTT. Protein: CASTPRTGFLEKLFF.